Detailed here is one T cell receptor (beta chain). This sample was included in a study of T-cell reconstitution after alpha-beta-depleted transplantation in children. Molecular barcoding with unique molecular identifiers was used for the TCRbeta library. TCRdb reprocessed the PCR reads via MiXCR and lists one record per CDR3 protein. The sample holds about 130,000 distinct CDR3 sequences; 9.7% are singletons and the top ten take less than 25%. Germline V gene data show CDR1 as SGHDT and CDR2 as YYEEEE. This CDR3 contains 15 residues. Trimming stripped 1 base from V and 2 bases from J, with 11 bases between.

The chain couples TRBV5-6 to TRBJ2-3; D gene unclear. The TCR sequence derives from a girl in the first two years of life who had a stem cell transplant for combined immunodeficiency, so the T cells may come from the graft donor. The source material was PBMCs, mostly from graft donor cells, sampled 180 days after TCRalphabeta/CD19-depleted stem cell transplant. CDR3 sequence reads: CASSLHAPVTDTQYF. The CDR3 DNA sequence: TGTGCCAGCAGCTTGCATGCTCCAGTCACAGATACGCAGTATTTT.